The following is a TCR beta chain sequence with its context. Genomic DNA provided the template from which TCR beta CDR3 was amplified by two-round multiplex PCR. Individual primers that were specific to each TRBV and TRBJ gene served in first-round PCR. Each CDR3 protein is one row after TCRdb ran MiXCR on the multiplex PCR reads. Found here are approximately 30,000 distinct CDR3 sequences, approximately 30% of them singletons; the top ten hold around 35%. The data were obtained in a study of prognosis after radiotherapy for stage I lung cancer. Study-wide background: After radiotherapy, some 15 showed no significant progression while several developed distant metastases (median roughly seven months).

Germline V gives CDR1 MDHEN, CDR2 SYDVKM. Trimming cost V 9 bases and J 5 bases, with 23 bases left between them. This CDR3 spans 15 amino acids. The source is a donor of 50 years or more with non-small cell lung cancer. Sequencing used PBMCs, obtained before or after stereotactic body radiation therapy (not recorded which). The rearrangement links TRBV28 to TRBJ2-7; TRBD1 or TRBD2 may be the D gene (6 bases each). The CDR3 loop is CASWGRGKGGNEQYF. The CDR3 nucleotides are TGTGCCAGTTGGGGCCGGGGGAAAGGGGGAAACGAGCAGTACTTC.